The 11 T cell receptor beta chains below were found in one sample sequenced in a study of control samples from healthy donors and cancer patients. Using immunoSEQ multiplex PCR, the repertoire was profiled, and TCRdb retains in-frame clones only, with some absent. This table holds 93,000 or so clones, 85% to 90% found once. The sample comprised PBMCs. These receptors were taken from a man in his 60s with lung cancer.

The chain has TRBV12-5 and TRBJ2-2, with a possible D match to TRBD1 (5 bases). Trimming cost V 6 bases and J 5 bases, with 10 bases left between them. Germline CDR1 and CDR2: LGHNT and FRNRAP. CDR3 size: 13 residues. Here the CDR3 reads CASGLGHTGELFF. DNA for the CDR3: TGTGCTAGTGGACTCGGACATACCGGGGAGCTGTTTTTT.

The V gene is TRBV7-2, the J gene TRBJ1-5; 8 bases agree with TRBD1. The V and J ends lost 1 base and 7 bases, in that order; junction bases with no gene match: 6. There are 15 residues in the CDR3. Germline V CDR1 and CDR2: SGHTA, FQGNSA. The CDR3 loop reads CASSLGTGIGQPQHF. The CDR3 bases are TGTGCCAGCAGCTTAGGGACAGGGATCGGACAGCCCCAGCATTTT.

The genes are TRBV30 and TRBJ1-5; 9 bases agree with TRBD1. CDR3 size: 15 residues. The V and J ends lost 1 base and 6 bases, in that order; junction bases with no gene match: 7. From germline, CDR1 is GTSNPN and CDR2 SVGIG (reference sequence). The CDR3 sequence: CAWSAGTGWGQPQHF. The CDR3 DNA reads TGTGCCTGGAGTGCAGGGACAGGGTGGGGTCAGCCCCAGCATTTT.

This sequence joins TRBV6-5 and TRBJ2-7; D is uncertain. This CDR3 is 11 amino acids long. V was clipped by 6 bases and J by 3 bases, with 6 bases between them. Germline assignment: CDR1 MNHEY and CDR2 SVGAGI. CDR3 amino acids: CASRFNYEQYF. CDR3 bases: TGTGCCAGCAGATTTAACTACGAGCAGTACTTC.

This rearrangement joins TRBV14 to TRBJ1-4; D gene unclear. Germline CDR1 and CDR2: SGHDN and FVKESK. The ends were cut back, 0 bases at V and 3 bases at J, with 5 bases in the middle. This CDR3 is built from 14 residues. For the CDR3, the DNA is TGTGCCAGCAGCCAAGATTCGTCTAATGAAAAACTGTTTTTT. It is translated as CASSQDSSNEKLFF.

V usage is TRBV7-8 and J usage is TRBJ2-2; D not certain. The CDR3 loop spans 11 amino acids. The germline V gene encodes CDR1 SGHVS and CDR2 FQNEAQ. V was trimmed by 7 bases and J by 3 bases, leaving 3 bases between them. The CDR3 sequence: CASIDTGELFF. CDR3 nucleotide sequence: TGTGCCAGCATCGACACCGGGGAGCTGTTTTTT.

The chain is built from TRBV3-1 (or the pseudogene TRBV3-2) and TRBJ1-6; 7 positions match TRBD1. V trimming: 5 bases; J trimming: 9 bases; junction bases outside the gene matches: 19. The CDR3 contains 18 residues. Germline V gene data show CDR1 as LGHDT and CDR2 as YNNKEL (reference sequence). CDR3 region: CASSSDPGTVGFSSPLHF. The CDR3 nucleotides read TGTGCCAGCAGCTCTGATCCAGGGACAGTAGGCTTTAGTTCACCCCTCCACTTT.

The V call is TRBV19, the J call TRBJ2-6, with D hard to call. V was clipped by 5 bases and J by 0 bases, with 5 bases between them. Germline V CDR1 and CDR2: LNHDA, SQIVND (reference sequence). The CDR3 spans 14 residues. CDR3 sequence (DNA): TGTGCCAGTAGTCTATACTCTGGGGCCAACGTCCTGACTTTC. Translated: CASSLYSGANVLTF.

The chain uses TRBV27 and TRBJ2-1; tentative D call: TRBD1 (6 bases). This CDR3 is built from 13 residues. V gave up 6 bases and J gave up 4 bases, with 10 bases separating them. CDR1 and CDR2 (germline): MNHEY, SMNVEV (reference sequence). CDR3 nucleotides: TGTGCCAGCAGGGGGGCGTTTTACAATGAGCAGTTCTTC. Protein product: CASRGAFYNEQFF.

The CDR3 sequence: CAWSVPENYGYTF. Written as DNA, the CDR3 is TGTGCCTGGAGTGTACCAGAAAACTATGGCTACACCTTC. The V call is TRBV30, the J call TRBJ1-2; D remains unclear. Germline lookup yields CDR1 GTSNPN and CDR2 SVGIG (reference sequence). The CDR3 has 13 residues. Between the trimmed V and J ends, which lost 0 bases and 2 bases, there was a span of 7 bases.

The V and J genes are TRBV7-9 and TRBJ1-6; D might be TRBD1 (5 bases). Trimming took off 6 bases at V and 0 bases at J, with 15 bases between the two ends. Germline V CDR1 and CDR2: SEHNR, FQNEAQ (reference sequence). The CDR3 covers 17 residues. The CDR3 sequence is CASRGGPISSYNSPLHF. The CDR3 nucleotides read TGTGCCAGCAGGGGGGGACCGATTAGCTCCTATAATTCACCCCTCCACTTT.